This T cell receptor (beta chain) came from a study of blood T cells in healthy people across ages. PBMCs were isolated at a quantity of at least 6 million per sample. Study outcomes and limitations: In older individuals, TCR beta diversity per million T cells was lower, falling roughly linearly with age. Naive CD4+ cell counts and diversity both ran higher in long-lived than in aged donors.

Of note for this clonotype: Its cognate antigen is unknown.

Germline CDR1 and CDR2: LGHNA and YNFKEQ. There are 19 residues in the CDR3. The V gene end was trimmed by 3 bases and the J gene end by 3 bases; junction bases not matched to a gene: 16. PCR was performed a second time for about 7 to 11 cycles using a sample-barcoded 5' primer and a J-beta primer mix. Every cDNA molecule carried a tag from a template-switch adaptor bearing 12 random nucleotides. TCRdb independently ran MiXCR on the 5' RACE reads; one entry per CDR3 protein. The sample has approximately 690,000 distinct CDR3 sequences; 45% to 65% are singletons. This receptor was identified in a man between 60 and 75 years old in good health. This chain uses TRBV4-2 with TRBJ2-1, with 8 nucleotides matching TRBD2. Specimen: blood. The CDR3 nucleotides are TGTGCCAGCAGCCAGGGCCCGGGGGGGCTGAGTGCCCTCTACAATGAGCAGTTCTTC. Its translation is CASSQGPGGLSALYNEQFF.